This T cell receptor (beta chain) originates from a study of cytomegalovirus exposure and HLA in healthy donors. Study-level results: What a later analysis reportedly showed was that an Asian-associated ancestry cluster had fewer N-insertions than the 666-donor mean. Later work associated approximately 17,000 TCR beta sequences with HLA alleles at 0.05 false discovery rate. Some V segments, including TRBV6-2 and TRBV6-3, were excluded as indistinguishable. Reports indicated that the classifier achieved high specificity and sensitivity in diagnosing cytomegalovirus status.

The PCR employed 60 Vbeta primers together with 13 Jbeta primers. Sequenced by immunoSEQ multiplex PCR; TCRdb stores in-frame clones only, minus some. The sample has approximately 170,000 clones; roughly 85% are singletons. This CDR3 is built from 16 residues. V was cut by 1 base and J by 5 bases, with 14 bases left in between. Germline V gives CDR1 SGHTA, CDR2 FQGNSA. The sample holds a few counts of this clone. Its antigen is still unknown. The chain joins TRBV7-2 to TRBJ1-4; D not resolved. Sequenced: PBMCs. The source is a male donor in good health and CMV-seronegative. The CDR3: CASSLGVRAGNEKLFF. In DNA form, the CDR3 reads TGTGCCAGCAGCTTAGGTGTCCGGGCGGGGAATGAAAAACTGTTTTTT. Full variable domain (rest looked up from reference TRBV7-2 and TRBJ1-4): GAGVSQSPSNKVTEKGKDVELRCDPISGHTALYWYRQSLGQGLEFLIYFQGNSAPDKSGLPSDRFSAERTGGSVSTLTIQRTQQEDSAVYLCASSLGVRAGNEKLFFGSGTQLSVL.